The 13 T cell receptor beta chains below come from one sample, sequenced in a study of OX40 agonist ivuxolimab in advanced cancers. Sequencing used immunoSEQ multiplex PCR; TCRdb keeps in-frame clones, though not all of them. Here the sample spans about 53,000 clones, under 90% being singletons. The starting material was CD4+ or CD8+ T cells sorted from blood, obtained in a trial of the OX40 agonist ivuxolimab. These receptors were collected from an adult with an advanced solid tumor such as melanoma, head and neck, liver or kidney cancer.

This clone was observed a few times. CDR3 sequence reads: CAWSERGNQPQHF. In DNA, the CDR3 is TGTGCCTGGAGTGAGAGGGGCAATCAGCCCCAGCATTTT. This chain links TRBV30 with TRBJ1-5; D remains unclear. The CDR3 runs 13 residues. Trimming pared 1 base from V and 2 bases from J, leaving 6 bases between. Germline assignment: CDR1 GTSNPN and CDR2 SVGIG (reference sequence).

This sequence joins TRBV9 and TRBJ1-2, with D possibly matching TRBD1 (6 bases). Trimming left V 3 bases short and J 3 bases short, with 12 bases between. CDR1 is SGDLS and CDR2 is YYNGEE in the germline V gene. The CDR3 is made up of 14 amino acids. CDR3 in DNA: TGTGCCAGCAGCGACCACAGGGCGGACTATGGCTACACCTTC. Its protein is CASSDHRADYGYTF.

The chain has TRBV6-5 and TRBJ1-2; TRBD1 matches at 11 bases. The V and J ends lost 7 bases and 4 bases, in that order; junction bases with no gene match: 5. This CDR3 has 14 amino acids. Germline loops: CDR1 MNHEY, CDR2 SVGAGI. CDR3 region: CASKGQGEIYGYTF. CDR3 DNA sequence: TGTGCCAGCAAGGGACAGGGGGAGATCTATGGCTACACCTTC.

The chain is built from TRBV2 and TRBJ1-2; D gene uncertain. The V gene's germline CDR1 is SNHLY and CDR2 FYNNEI. This CDR3 has 13 residues. Trimming pared 7 bases from V and 0 bases from J, leaving 9 bases between. CDR3 in DNA: TGTGCCAGCATGGCAACCGCTAACTATGGCTACACCTTC. It yields the protein CASMATANYGYTF.

The sample holds a few counts of this clone. This rearrangement joins TRBV5-1 to TRBJ1-1; D might be TRBD1 (6 bases). The CDR3 length is 12 residues. Trimming removed 1 base at V and 5 bases at J, with 6 bases between. Germline lookup yields CDR1 SGHRS and CDR2 YFSETQ. CDR3: CASSLRGTEAFF. CDR3 in DNA: TGCGCCAGCAGCTTGAGGGGGACTGAAGCTTTCTTT.

V usage is TRBV7-9 and J usage is TRBJ1-5; unclear D gene. Germline values: CDR1 SEHNR, CDR2 FQNEAQ (reference sequence). The CDR3 sequence is 13 residues long. The V and J ends lost 6 bases and 4 bases respectively, with 10 bases between them. The CDR3 region has the DNA TGTGCCAGCAGTAAAGGTCAAAATCAGCCCCAGCATTTT. It translates to CASSKGQNQPQHF.

This clone was picked up one time. This chain uses TRBV6-5 with TRBJ2-7, with D perhaps matching TRBD1 (5 bases). Trimming left V 6 bases short and J 0 bases short, with 15 bases between. The CDR3 contains 15 residues. Germline V gene sequence: CDR1 MNHEY, CDR2 SVGAGI. The chain's CDR3 is CASRPRRDSSYEQYF. The CDR3 nucleotides are TGTGCCAGCAGACCCCGCAGGGATAGCTCCTACGAGCAGTACTTC.

This chain connects TRBV11-3 to TRBJ2-5; TRBD2 matches 7 bases. The CDR3 runs to 17 residues. Germline CDR1 is SGHNT and CDR2 is YENEEA. The junction had 18 bases not matched to a gene; V was cut back by 4 bases and J by 7 bases. The CDR3 nucleotides are TGTGCCAGCAGCTCCCCGTCGAATTTGGCGGGAGTGGTGACCCAGTACTTC. The encoded protein is CASSSPSNLAGVVTQYF.

The chain employs TRBV6-4 and TRBJ2-2; D ambiguous. Trimming removed 3 bases at V and 7 bases at J, with 12 bases between. The CDR3 has 14 residues. CDR1 MRHNA and CDR2 SNTAGT come from the germline V gene. In DNA, the CDR3 is TGTGCCAGCAGTGAAGCCGGAACGGGCGGGGAGCTGTTTTTT. Protein: CASSEAGTGGELFF.

The gene calls are TRBV28 and TRBJ1-1; 9 bases agree with TRBD1. V lost 6 bases to trimming and J lost 8 bases; unmatched junction nucleotides: 7. This CDR3 is built from 13 residues. Germline CDR1 is MDHEN and CDR2 is SYDVKM. The CDR3 coding sequence is TGTGCCAGCAGAGAACAGGGGGCGTCGGAAGCTTTCTTT. Translated: CASREQGASEAFF.

As DNA, the CDR3 is TGCGCCAGCAGCCAAGATTGGAGAAGCGGAAACACCATATATTTT. Amino acid sequence: CASSQDWRSGNTIYF. The V gene is TRBV4-3, the J gene TRBJ1-3, with unresolved D. The germline CDR1 and CDR2 sequences are LGHNA and YSLEER. Trimming stripped 0 bases from V and 4 bases from J, with 10 bases between. CDR3 size: 15 residues.

V and J are TRBV7-9 and TRBJ2-4, with D possibly being TRBD1 (5 bases). The germline CDR1 and CDR2 sequences are SEHNR and FQNEAQ (reference sequence). The CDR3 length is 17 residues. The V gene lost 5 bases and the J gene lost 5 bases, with 22 bases spanning the gap. The CDR3 sequence is CASSPLQVLNVQNIQYF. CDR3 bases: TGTGCCAGCAGCCCCCTACAGGTTTTGAATGTCCAAAACATTCAGTACTTC.

V is TRBV4-2 and J is TRBJ2-2; D unresolved. The V end was cut by 1 base, the J end by 7 bases, with 7 bases between. CDR3 length: 13 residues. Germline CDR1 reads LGHNA; CDR2 reads YNFKEQ. CDR3 in DNA: TGTGCCAGCAGCCAAGTCCCCAACGGGGAGCTGTTTTTT. Protein product: CASSQVPNGELFF.